What follows are 19 T cell receptor beta chains derived from one specimen sequenced in a study of blood T cell repertoires in COVID-19. Measured with immunoSEQ multiplex PCR; TCRdb has only the in-frame clones, and not every one. Of tens of thousands of clones in the sample, approximately 85% were seen once. The source material was peripheral blood. The receptors originated from a human donor in a cohort sampled during active COVID-19.

V gene TRBV5-6 combines with J gene TRBJ1-2; D is undetermined. The CDR3 totals 16 residues. Germline V gene sequence: CDR1 SGHDT, CDR2 YYEEEE. The V end lost 2 bases, the J end lost 2 bases, and 16 bases lay between the germline ends. CDR3 loop: CASSFTDARENYGYTF. The CDR3, as DNA: TGTGCCAGCAGCTTCACGGACGCAAGGGAGAACTATGGCTACACCTTC.

The chain is built from TRBV4-3 and TRBJ2-1; no definite D call. This CDR3 has 22 residues. Germline V gives CDR1 LGHNA, CDR2 YSLEER. The V gene lost 0 bases and the J gene lost 0 bases, with 27 bases spanning the gap. The CDR3 region is CASSQDPYTPGLLSFSYNEQFF. In DNA, the CDR3 is TGCGCCAGCAGCCAAGATCCGTACACACCGGGTCTTCTCTCTTTCTCCTACAATGAGCAGTTCTTC.

The CDR3 sequence: CASSGRTGGPNEQFF. The CDR3 DNA is TGTGCCAGCAGCGGGAGGACAGGGGGGCCTAATGAGCAGTTCTTC. This chain links TRBV5-6 with TRBJ2-1; 10 bases match TRBD1. The CDR3 has 15 amino acids. The J segment lost 7 bases and the V segment lost 4 bases, leaving 8 bases of the junction unmatched. The germline CDR1 and CDR2 sequences are SGHDT and YYEEEE.

The chain uses TRBV7-2 and TRBJ2-3, with 8 bases aligning to TRBD1. The V and J ends lost 2 bases and 1 base, in that order; junction bases with no gene match: 14. Per germline, CDR1 SGHTA and CDR2 FQGNSA. CDR3 length: 19 amino acids. The CDR3 DNA is TGTGCCAGCAGCTTAAGGGCCCCCGGCGTGGGACAGGGCACAGATACGCAGTATTTT. Residues: CASSLRAPGVGQGTDTQYF.

The chain joins TRBV7-9 to TRBJ1-1, with 7 bases that match TRBD1. Germline trimming cut 5 bases from V and 5 bases from J; bases unmatched to any gene: 11. Germline lookup yields CDR1 SEHNR and CDR2 FQNEAQ (reference sequence). CDR3 length: 15 amino acids. In DNA, the CDR3 is TGTGCCAGCAGCCCAATAATCGGGGACAGAACTGAAGCTTTCTTT. Translation gives CASSPIIGDRTEAFF.

The chain has TRBV4-3 and TRBJ2-1; 8 bases are a match to TRBD2. Germline V gives CDR1 LGHNA, CDR2 YSLEER. J lost 1 base, V lost 3 bases, and 5 bases had no gene match. This CDR3 has 16 residues. This CDR3 is CASSQVLAVSYNEQFF. DNA for the CDR3: TGCGCCAGCAGCCAGGTACTAGCGGTGTCCTACAATGAGCAGTTCTTC.

V and J are TRBV6-1 and TRBJ1-3, with a possible D match to TRBD1 (6 bases). V dropped 4 bases and J dropped 0 bases, with 13 bases sitting between them. The CDR3 contains 16 residues. Per the germline V gene, CDR1 is MNHNS and CDR2 is SASEGT. The CDR3 spells CASSVGGRFSGNTIYF. CDR3 bases: TGTGCCAGCAGTGTAGGGGGAAGGTTCTCTGGAAACACCATATATTTT.

The V call is TRBV30, the J call TRBJ1-2; maybe TRBD1 (5 bases). V was pared by 2 bases and J by 6 bases, with 13 bases between. The CDR3 has 13 residues. The germline CDR1 and CDR2 sequences are GTSNPN and SVGIG (reference sequence). The CDR3 reads CAWSRGQGDGYTF. Here the CDR3 DNA reads TGTGCCTGGAGTAGGGGTCAGGGCGATGGCTACACCTTC.

The chain has TRBV2 and TRBJ2-3, with a weak D call TRBD1 (6 bases). CDR1 SNHLY and CDR2 FYNNEI come from the germline V gene. CDR3 length equals 15 residues. V shed 6 bases and J shed 0 bases, with 13 bases lying between them. CDR3 protein: CASSLDSVSTDTQYF. The CDR3 DNA is TGTGCCAGCAGCTTGGACAGCGTAAGCACAGATACGCAGTATTTT.

The rearrangement uses TRBV9 and TRBJ2-5; 8 nucleotides line up with TRBD1. The trim removed 4 bases at V and 5 bases at J, leaving 10 bases unmatched. Germline V gene lookup returns CDR1 SGDLS and CDR2 YYNGEE. The CDR3 is 15 residues long. The CDR3 nucleotides are TGTGCCAGCAGCCCACAGGGGGTAGGAGGGGAGACCCAGTACTTC. Protein product: CASSPQGVGGETQYF.

The V gene is TRBV5-4, the J gene TRBJ1-3; 7 bases agree with TRBD1. In germline, CDR1 is SGHNT, CDR2 YYREEE (reference sequence). The CDR3 is 17 residues long. Trimming took 4 bases from V and 0 from J; bases not matched to a gene: 10. The chain's CDR3 is CASSPSGTAVSGNTIYF. Written as DNA, the CDR3 is TGTGCCAGCAGCCCTAGTGGGACAGCCGTCTCTGGAAACACCATATATTTT.

This clone was seen a handful of times. V and J are TRBV7-8 and TRBJ1-5; the D gene is possibly TRBD1 (6 bases). CDR3 length: 13 residues. Germline CDR1 and CDR2: SGHVS and FQNEAQ. The ends were cut back, 5 bases at V and 4 bases at J, with 9 bases in the middle. Here the CDR3 DNA reads TGTGCCAGCAGCGAGGGGGTGAATCAGCCCCAGCATTTT. Translating it yields CASSEGVNQPQHF.

The V call is TRBV4-1, the J call TRBJ1-2; the D is unclear. CDR1 is MGHRA and CDR2 is YSYEKL in the germline V gene. The germline V and J ends were trimmed by 4 bases and 8 bases, with 14 bases remaining between them. This CDR3 comprises 13 residues. The CDR3 bases are TGCGCCAGCAGCCCGACTGATTCTGGCGGCTACACCTTC. This sequence encodes CASSPTDSGGYTF.

This chain connects TRBV7-9 to TRBJ1-1; perhaps TRBD1 as D (5 bases). Germline V lookup: CDR1 SEHNR, CDR2 FQNEAQ (reference sequence). V gave up 5 bases and J gave up 5 bases, with 18 bases separating them. The CDR3 covers 15 residues. The CDR3 sequence is CASSGVHGGKTEAFF. The DNA of the CDR3 is TGTGCCAGCAGCGGGGTACACGGGGGAAAAACTGAAGCTTTCTTT.

The chain uses TRBV6-5 and TRBJ1-2; D is ambiguous. V was pared by 2 bases and J by 4 bases, with 14 bases between. Germline CDR1 MNHEY, CDR2 SVGAGI. This CDR3 contains 15 residues. The CDR3 region has the DNA TGTGCCAGCAGTTACGGCGACACCCGTCTCTATGGCTACACCTTC. It encodes CASSYGDTRLYGYTF.

The rearrangement joins TRBV4-1 to TRBJ1-5, with D perhaps matching TRBD1 (6 bases). From germline, CDR1 is MGHRA and CDR2 YSYEKL. The CDR3 consists of 15 residues. Trimming took off 1 base at V and 5 bases at J, with 12 bases between the two ends. CDR3 region: CASSQGYRDDQPQHF. CDR3 nucleotides: TGCGCCAGCAGCCAAGGCTACAGGGATGATCAGCCCCAGCATTTT.

The chain has TRBV7-3 and TRBJ2-5; 9 nucleotides agree with TRBD1. The CDR3 consists of 13 residues. The germline gives CDR1 SGHTA, CDR2 FQGTGA. V shed 5 bases and J 4 bases; nucleotides not matched to a gene: 2. DNA for the CDR3: TGTGCCAGCAGCCCACAGGGGGCAGAGACCCAGTACTTC. It translates to CASSPQGAETQYF.

V usage is TRBV28 and J usage is TRBJ2-7; TRBD2 might be the D (6 bases). CDR3 length: 14 residues. Germline CDR1 is MDHEN and CDR2 is SYDVKM. The V end lost 5 bases, the J end lost 0 bases, and 11 bases lay between the germline ends. The CDR3 sequence is CASSKGGPSYEQYF. The CDR3 DNA reads TGTGCCAGCAGTAAAGGAGGGCCCTCCTACGAGCAGTACTTC.

The chain carries TRBV2 and TRBJ1-2, with 11 positions matching TRBD1. The trim removed 7 bases at V and 8 bases at J, leaving 6 bases unmatched. CDR1 and CDR2 (germline): SNHLY, FYNNEI. This CDR3 is built from 13 residues. The CDR3 DNA follows: TGTGCCAGCATCCGGGACAGGGGGGAGGGCTACACCTTC. This encodes CASIRDRGEGYTF.